The 20 T cell receptor beta chains below were found in one sample sequenced in a study of blood T cell repertoires in COVID-19. The protocol was immunoSEQ multiplex PCR, while the TCRdb copy is restricted to in-frame clones and leaves out a portion. The sample comprises roughly 150,000 clones, about 86% of which are singletons, and around 20% rests with the top ten. Sequences were obtained from peripheral blood. The receptors were gathered from a woman over 75 with acute or convalescent COVID-19.

The CDR3, as DNA: TGCGCCAGCAGCCAAGACCTACGGACAGGGATTAATCAGCCCCAGCATTTT. Residues: CASSQDLRTGINQPQHF. The chain is built from TRBV4-3 and TRBJ1-5, with TRBD1 matching 8 bases. CDR3 length: 17 residues. With V trimmed by 0 bases and J by 4 bases, 8 bases remained unmatched. CDR1 and CDR2 (germline): LGHNA, YSLEER.

V usage is TRBV6-6 and J usage is TRBJ2-7, with 13 bases fitting TRBD2. Germline loops: CDR1 MNHNY, CDR2 SVGAGI (reference sequence). The length of the CDR3 is 14 residues. Trimming removed 11 bases from V and 8 bases from J; junction bases left unmatched: 12. The CDR3 coding sequence is TGTGCCTCCCAACCGGGACTAGCGGGGCCTCAGCAGTACTTC. It specifies CASQPGLAGPQQYF.

This chain joins TRBV5-5 and TRBJ1-3; D gene unclear. Germline loops: CDR1 SGHKS, CDR2 YYEKEE (reference sequence). V dropped 0 bases and J dropped 7 bases, with 8 bases sitting between them. The CDR3 is made up of 13 amino acids. CDR3 in amino acids: CASSLEGGNTIYF. The CDR3 coding sequence is TGTGCCAGCAGCTTGGAGGGAGGGAACACCATATATTTT.

V usage is TRBV7-9 and J usage is TRBJ2-2, with 12 bases that match TRBD2. V lost 3 bases, J lost 3 bases, and 11 bases stayed unmatched. The V gene's germline CDR1 is SEHNR and CDR2 FQNEAQ (reference sequence). This CDR3 has 19 amino acids. CDR3: CASSFRASGGASHTGELFF. The CDR3 nucleotides are TGTGCCAGCAGCTTCCGGGCTAGCGGGGGGGCCAGTCACACCGGGGAGCTGTTTTTT.

In its sample, this clone was seen once. The CDR3 region is CATSRGRQETQYF. The CDR3 DNA reads TGTGCCACCAGTAGGGGCAGGCAAGAGACCCAGTACTTC. V and J are TRBV24-1 and TRBJ2-5; possibly TRBD1 for D (5 bases). The CDR3 length is 13 residues. The germline V and J ends were trimmed by 6 bases and 2 bases, with 9 bases remaining between them. CDR1 and CDR2 from the germline V gene are KGHDR and SFDVKD.

The gene calls are TRBV27 and TRBJ1-1; D remains unclear. This CDR3 spans 17 amino acids. The V end lost 2 bases, the J end lost 1 base, and 17 bases lay between the germline ends. CDR1 MNHEY and CDR2 SMNVEV come from the germline V gene (reference sequence). DNA for the CDR3: TGTGCCAGCAGTTTACCTCCTTTGTCAGGCAAGAACACTGAAGCTTTCTTT. Its protein product is CASSLPPLSGKNTEAFF.

CDR3 protein: CASSASSYEQYF. The CDR3 coding sequence is TGTGCCAGCAGCGCGAGCTCCTACGAGCAGTACTTC. V usage is TRBV7-6 and J usage is TRBJ2-7, with no clear D. This CDR3 contains 12 residues. Germline V gene sequence: CDR1 SGHVS, CDR2 FNYEAQ. Deletions cut 5 bases from V and 0 bases from J, with 5 bases between.

The rearrangement links TRBV28 to TRBJ1-2; 7 bases are a match to TRBD1. V shed 4 bases, J shed 11 bases, and the junction held 4 bases outside the gene matches. The CDR3 length is 11 residues. The germline gives CDR1 MDHEN, CDR2 SYDVKM. The CDR3 sequence: CASSYRQGYTF. Here the CDR3 DNA reads TGTGCCAGCAGTTACCGACAGGGTTACACCTTC.

V usage is TRBV11-2 and J usage is TRBJ2-1; D is uncertain. V dropped 5 bases and J dropped 0 bases, with 8 bases sitting between them. Germline assignment: CDR1 SGHAT and CDR2 FQNNGV. CDR3 length: 14 residues. CDR3 amino acids: CASSTRSSYNEQFF. CDR3 nucleotides: TGTGCCAGCAGCACCCGGAGCTCCTACAATGAGCAGTTCTTC.

This chain joins TRBV6-1 and TRBJ1-2, with D unclear. V lost 1 base and J 7 bases, leaving 10 bases between the germline ends. Germline V gene lookup returns CDR1 MNHNS and CDR2 SASEGT. The CDR3 is made up of 13 amino acids. In DNA form, the CDR3 reads TGTGCCAGCAGTGAAGTCGTGACAACTGGCTACACCTTC. This translates into CASSEVVTTGYTF.

The CDR3: CASSQVVGNQNEKLFF. As DNA, the CDR3 is TGTGCCAGTAGTCAGGTGGTTGGCAATCAGAATGAAAAACTGTTTTTT. The chain carries TRBV19 and TRBJ1-4; no clear D gene. Per germline, CDR1 LNHDA and CDR2 SQIVND (reference sequence). The CDR3 consists of 16 residues. Trimming removed 5 bases from V and 5 bases from J, with 18 bases in between. Full variable domain (outside the CDR3, taken from reference TRBV19 and TRBJ1-4): DGGITQSPKYLFRKEGQNVTLSCEQNLNHDAMYWYRQDPGQGLRLIYYSQIVNDFQKGDIAEGYSVSREKKESFPLTVTSAQKNPTAFYLCASSQVVGNQNEKLFFGSGTQLSVL.

This clone showed up just once. The chain recombines TRBV2 with TRBJ1-3, with D possibly TRBD1 on 6 matching bases. The CDR3 consists of 15 residues. Trimming removed 4 bases at V and 0 bases at J, with 10 bases between. Per the germline V gene, CDR1 is SNHLY and CDR2 is FYNNEI. CDR3 loop: CASSGGGLSGNTIYF. CDR3 DNA: TGTGCCAGCAGTGGGGGGGGGCTCTCTGGAAACACCATATATTTT. Full variable domain (outside the CDR3, taken from reference TRBV2 and TRBJ1-3): EPEVTQTPSHQVTQMGQEVILRCVPISNHLYFYWYRQILGQKVEFLVSFYNNEISEKSEIFDDQFSVERPDGSNFTLKIRSTKLEDSAMYFCASSGGGLSGNTIYFGEGSWLTVV.

This chain uses TRBV11-2 with TRBJ2-2, with 10 nucleotides matching TRBD1. Germline values: CDR1 SGHAT, CDR2 FQNNGV. There are 15 residues in the CDR3. The V and J ends lost 5 bases and 2 bases, in that order; junction bases with no gene match: 2. The CDR3 sequence is CASSPTGGNTGELFF. The CDR3 region has the DNA TGTGCCAGCAGCCCGACAGGGGGCAACACCGGGGAGCTGTTTTTT.

The V and J genes are TRBV21-1 and TRBJ2-7; the D segment call TRBD2 is taken from the table without a DNA check. TRBV21-1 is a documented pseudogene. The CDR3 covers 15 residues. This chain's CDR3 is CASSKVGGGPYEQYF. DNA for the CDR3: TGTGCCAGCAGCAAGGTCGGCGGGGGGCCCTACGAGCAGTACTTC.

The V gene is TRBV6-1, the J gene TRBJ1-2; D unclear. CDR1 and CDR2 (germline): MNHNS, SASEGT. V shed 3 bases and J shed 1 base, with 9 bases lying between them. This CDR3 is built from 14 residues. The CDR3 protein is CASSEVGLNYGYTF. The DNA of the CDR3 is TGTGCCAGCAGTGAGGTGGGCCTTAACTATGGCTACACCTTC.

The V gene is TRBV7-9, the J gene TRBJ1-5; no reliable D call. Germline assignment: CDR1 SEHNR and CDR2 FQNEAQ (reference sequence). Between the trimmed V and J ends, which lost 3 bases and 3 bases, there was a span of 9 bases. The CDR3 runs 14 residues. This CDR3 is CASSFGSYNQPQHF. In nucleotides, the CDR3 is TGTGCCAGCAGCTTTGGCAGTTACAATCAGCCCCAGCATTTT.

The J gene is TRBJ2-3, the V gene TRBV5-1, with D tentatively TRBD2 (5 bases). Trimming removed 0 bases from V and 1 base from J, with 12 bases in between. Germline loops: CDR1 SGHRS, CDR2 YFSETQ. This CDR3 spans 16 amino acids. Here the CDR3 DNA reads TGCGCCAGCAGCTTGGGGGCCGGGATTGGCACAGATACGCAGTATTTT. Its protein is CASSLGAGIGTDTQYF. Drawing the rest from reference TRBV5-1 and TRBJ2-3, the complete variable domain is KAGVTQTPRYLIKTRGQQVTLSCSPISGHRSVSWYQQTPGQGLQFLFEYFSETQRNKGNFPGRFSGRQFSNSRSEMNVSTLELGDSALYLCASSLGAGIGTDTQYFGPGTRLTVL.

Regarding this clone: A junction boundary mismatches the germline segment, possibly from a read error. V usage is TRBV7-7 and J usage is TRBJ2-1; the D gene is possibly TRBD2 (6 bases). This CDR3 has 15 amino acids. Germline V gene lookup returns CDR1 SSHAT and CDR2 FNYEAQ (reference sequence). The CDR3 coding sequence is TGTGCTAGCAGCCCCTGGGACTCCTCCTACAATGAGCAGTTCTTC. Translated: CASSPWDSSYNEQFF.

This sequence joins TRBV10-3 and TRBJ2-2; 14 positions match TRBD2. The CDR3 length is 15 residues. V lost 7 bases to trimming and J lost 4 bases; unmatched junction nucleotides: 2. The germline gives CDR1 ENHRY, CDR2 SYGVKD. CDR3 sequence reads: CAITGTSGGTGELFF. CDR3 bases: TGTGCCATCACCGGGACTAGCGGGGGCACCGGGGAGCTGTTTTTT.

The genes are TRBV14 and TRBJ1-2; 9 bases are a match to TRBD1. Trimming cost V 5 bases and J 5 bases; bases outside gene matches: 9. From germline, CDR1 is SGHDN and CDR2 FVKESK. The CDR3 consists of 15 residues. The CDR3 coding sequence is TGTGCCAGCAGCTCGGGACACAGGGGGCAGTATGGCTACACCTTC. This gives the protein CASSSGHRGQYGYTF.